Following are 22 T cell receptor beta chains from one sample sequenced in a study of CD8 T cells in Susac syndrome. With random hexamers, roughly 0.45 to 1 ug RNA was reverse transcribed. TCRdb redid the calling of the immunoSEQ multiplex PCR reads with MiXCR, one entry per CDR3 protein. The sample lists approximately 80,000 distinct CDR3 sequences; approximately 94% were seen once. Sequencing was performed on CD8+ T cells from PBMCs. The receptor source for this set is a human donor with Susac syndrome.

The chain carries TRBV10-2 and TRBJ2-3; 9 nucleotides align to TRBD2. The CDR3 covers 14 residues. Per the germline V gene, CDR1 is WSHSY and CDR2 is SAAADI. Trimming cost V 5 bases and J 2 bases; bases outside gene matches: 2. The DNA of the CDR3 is TGCGCCAGCAGTCTAGCGGGGATCACAGATACGCAGTATTTT. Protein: CASSLAGITDTQYF.

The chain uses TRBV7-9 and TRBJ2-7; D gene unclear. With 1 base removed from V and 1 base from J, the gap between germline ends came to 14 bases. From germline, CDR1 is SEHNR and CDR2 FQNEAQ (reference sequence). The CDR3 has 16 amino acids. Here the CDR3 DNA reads TGTGCCAGCAGCTTAGATCAGCCGGACGGGTCCTACGAGCAGTACTTC. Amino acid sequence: CASSLDQPDGSYEQYF.

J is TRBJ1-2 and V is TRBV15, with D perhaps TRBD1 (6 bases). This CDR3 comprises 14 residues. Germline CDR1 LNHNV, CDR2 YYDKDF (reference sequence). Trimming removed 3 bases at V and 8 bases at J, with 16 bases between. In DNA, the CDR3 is TGTGCCACCAGCAGGACCCGGGACAATGAGGGCTACACCTTC. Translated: CATSRTRDNEGYTF.

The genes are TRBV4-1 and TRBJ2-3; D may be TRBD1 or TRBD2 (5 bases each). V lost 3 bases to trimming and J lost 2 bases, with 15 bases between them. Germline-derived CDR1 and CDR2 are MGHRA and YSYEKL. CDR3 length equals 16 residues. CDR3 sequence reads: CASSHSGTGPTDTQYF. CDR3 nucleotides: TGCGCCAGCAGCCATTCTGGGACGGGCCCCACAGATACGCAGTATTTT.

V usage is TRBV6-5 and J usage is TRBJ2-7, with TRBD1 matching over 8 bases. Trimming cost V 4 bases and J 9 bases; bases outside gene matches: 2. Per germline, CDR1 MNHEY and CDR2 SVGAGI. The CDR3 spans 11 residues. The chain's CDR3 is CASSSGTGQYF. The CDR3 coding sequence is TGTGCCAGCAGTTCCGGGACAGGGCAGTACTTC.

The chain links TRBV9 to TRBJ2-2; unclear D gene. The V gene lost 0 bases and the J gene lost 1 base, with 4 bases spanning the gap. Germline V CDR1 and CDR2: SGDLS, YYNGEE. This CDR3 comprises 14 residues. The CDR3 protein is CASSVERNTGELFF. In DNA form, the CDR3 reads TGTGCCAGCAGCGTAGAGAGGAACACCGGGGAGCTGTTTTTT.

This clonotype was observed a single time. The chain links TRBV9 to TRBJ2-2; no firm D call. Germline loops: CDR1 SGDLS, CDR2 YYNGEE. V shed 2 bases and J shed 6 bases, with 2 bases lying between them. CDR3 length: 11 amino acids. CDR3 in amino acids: CASSVAGELFF. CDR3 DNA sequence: TGTGCCAGCAGCGTGGCCGGGGAGCTGTTTTTT.

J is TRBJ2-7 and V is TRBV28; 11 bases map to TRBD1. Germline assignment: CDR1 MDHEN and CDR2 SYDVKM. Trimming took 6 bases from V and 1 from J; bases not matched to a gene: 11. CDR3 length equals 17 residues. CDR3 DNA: TGTGCCAGCAGAACCTTGGGGGGACAGGGGGGGTCCTACGAGCAGTACTTC. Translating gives CASRTLGGQGGSYEQYF.

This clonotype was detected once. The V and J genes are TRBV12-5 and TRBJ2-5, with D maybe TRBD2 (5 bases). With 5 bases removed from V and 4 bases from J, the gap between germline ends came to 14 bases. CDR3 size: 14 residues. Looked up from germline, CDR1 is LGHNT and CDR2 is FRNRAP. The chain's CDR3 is CASGRERTGETQYF. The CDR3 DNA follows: TGTGCTAGTGGTAGGGAGAGGACTGGAGAGACCCAGTACTTC.

The CDR3 DNA is TGTGCCTCAGACCGGGACGGTCCGTACGAGCAGTACTTC. This gives the protein CASDRDGPYEQYF. The genes are TRBV30 and TRBJ2-7; D is tentatively TRBD1 or TRBD2 (5 bases each). The CDR3 loop spans 13 amino acids. V lost 7 bases to trimming and J lost 4 bases, with 17 bases between them. The germline V gene has CDR1 GTSNPN and CDR2 SVGIG (reference sequence).

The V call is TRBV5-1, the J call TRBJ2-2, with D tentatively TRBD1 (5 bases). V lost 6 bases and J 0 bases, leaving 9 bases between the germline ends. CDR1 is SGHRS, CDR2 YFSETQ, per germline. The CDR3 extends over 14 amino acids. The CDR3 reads CASIDSTNTGELFF. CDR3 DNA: TGCGCCAGCATAGACAGTACGAACACCGGGGAGCTGTTTTTT.

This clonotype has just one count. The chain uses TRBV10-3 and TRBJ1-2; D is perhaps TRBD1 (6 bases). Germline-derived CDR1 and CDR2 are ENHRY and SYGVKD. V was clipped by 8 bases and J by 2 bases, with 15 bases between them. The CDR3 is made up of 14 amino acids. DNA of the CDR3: TGTGCCATCCTAGGAGGGGGGGCCAACTATGGCTACACCTTC. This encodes CAILGGGANYGYTF.

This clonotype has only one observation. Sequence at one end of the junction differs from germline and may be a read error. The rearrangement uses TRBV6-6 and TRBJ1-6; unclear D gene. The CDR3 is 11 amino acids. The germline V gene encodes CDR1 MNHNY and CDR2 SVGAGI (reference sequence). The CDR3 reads CASTYGSPLHF. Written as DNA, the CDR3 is TGTGCCAGCACTTACGGGTCACCCCTCCACTTT.

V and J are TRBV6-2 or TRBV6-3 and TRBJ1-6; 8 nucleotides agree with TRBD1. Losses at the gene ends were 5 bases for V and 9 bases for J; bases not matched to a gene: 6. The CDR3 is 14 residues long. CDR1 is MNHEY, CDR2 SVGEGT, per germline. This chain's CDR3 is CASSPGQDTSPLHF. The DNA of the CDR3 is TGTGCCAGCAGTCCGGGACAGGATACTTCACCCCTCCACTTT.

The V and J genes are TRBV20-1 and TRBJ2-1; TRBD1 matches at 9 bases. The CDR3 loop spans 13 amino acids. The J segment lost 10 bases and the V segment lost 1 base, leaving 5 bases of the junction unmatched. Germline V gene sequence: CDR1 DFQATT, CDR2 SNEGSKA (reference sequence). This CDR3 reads CSARGDRAGEQFF. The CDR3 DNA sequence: TGCAGTGCTAGAGGGGACAGGGCGGGAGAGCAGTTCTTC.

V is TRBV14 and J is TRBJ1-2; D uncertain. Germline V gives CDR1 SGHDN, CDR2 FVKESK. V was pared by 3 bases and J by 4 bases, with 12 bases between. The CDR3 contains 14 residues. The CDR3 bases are TGTGCCAGCAGCCACAGAACAGAAAGCTATGGCTACACCTTC. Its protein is CASSHRTESYGYTF.

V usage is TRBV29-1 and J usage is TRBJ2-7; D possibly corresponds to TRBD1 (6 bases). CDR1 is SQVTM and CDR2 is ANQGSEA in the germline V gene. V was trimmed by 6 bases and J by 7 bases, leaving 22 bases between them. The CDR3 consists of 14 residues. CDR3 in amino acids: CSVQTGRGLDEQYF. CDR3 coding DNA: TGCAGCGTACAGACAGGAAGGGGCCTTGATGAGCAGTACTTC.

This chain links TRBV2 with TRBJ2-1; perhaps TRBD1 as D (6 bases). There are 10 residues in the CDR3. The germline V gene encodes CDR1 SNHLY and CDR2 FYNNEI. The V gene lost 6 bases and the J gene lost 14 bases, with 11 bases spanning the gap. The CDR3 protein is CASRDRLKFF. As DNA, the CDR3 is TGTGCCAGCAGAGACAGGTTAAAGTTCTTC.

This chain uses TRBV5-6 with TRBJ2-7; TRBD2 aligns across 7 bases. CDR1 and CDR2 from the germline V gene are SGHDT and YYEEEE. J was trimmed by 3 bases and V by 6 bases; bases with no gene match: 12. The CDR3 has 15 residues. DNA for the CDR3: TGTGCCAGCACCCCTGGCGGCCGCGGGGGCTACGAGCAGTACTTC. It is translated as CASTPGGRGGYEQYF.

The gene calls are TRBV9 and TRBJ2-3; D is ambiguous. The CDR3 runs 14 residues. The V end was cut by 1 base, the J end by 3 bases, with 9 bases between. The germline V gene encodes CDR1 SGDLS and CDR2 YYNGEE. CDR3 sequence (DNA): TGTGCCAGCAGCGTAAGGTTCGGAACAGATACGCAGTATTTT. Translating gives CASSVRFGTDTQYF.

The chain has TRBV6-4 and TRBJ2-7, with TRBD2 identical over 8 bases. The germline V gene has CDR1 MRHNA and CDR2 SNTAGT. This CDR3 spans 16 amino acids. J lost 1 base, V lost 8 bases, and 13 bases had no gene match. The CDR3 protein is CASGLLSGGPSYEQYF. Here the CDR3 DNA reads TGTGCCAGCGGTCTCCTAAGCGGGGGACCTTCCTACGAGCAGTACTTC.

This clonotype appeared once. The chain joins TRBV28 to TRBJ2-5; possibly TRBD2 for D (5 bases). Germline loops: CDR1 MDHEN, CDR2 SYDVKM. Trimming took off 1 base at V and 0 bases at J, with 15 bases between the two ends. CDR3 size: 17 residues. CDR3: CASSLFSGDMYQETQYF. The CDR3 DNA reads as TGTGCCAGCAGTTTATTCAGCGGCGACATGTACCAAGAGACCCAGTACTTC.